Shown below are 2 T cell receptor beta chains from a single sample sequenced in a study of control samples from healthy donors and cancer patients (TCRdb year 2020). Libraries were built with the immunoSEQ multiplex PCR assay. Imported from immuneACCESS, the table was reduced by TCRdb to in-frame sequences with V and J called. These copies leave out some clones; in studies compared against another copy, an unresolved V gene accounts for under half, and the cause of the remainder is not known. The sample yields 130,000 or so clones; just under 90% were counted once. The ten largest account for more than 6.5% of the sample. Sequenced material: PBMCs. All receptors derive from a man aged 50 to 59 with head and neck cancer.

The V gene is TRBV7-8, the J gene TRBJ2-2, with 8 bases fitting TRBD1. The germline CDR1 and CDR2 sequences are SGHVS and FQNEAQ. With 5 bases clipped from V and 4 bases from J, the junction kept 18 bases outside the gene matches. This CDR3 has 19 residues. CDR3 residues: CASSRLVAYGTGRTGELFF. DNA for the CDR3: TGTGCCAGCAGCCGCCTTGTGGCTTACGGGACAGGCCGCACCGGGGAGCTGTTTTTT.

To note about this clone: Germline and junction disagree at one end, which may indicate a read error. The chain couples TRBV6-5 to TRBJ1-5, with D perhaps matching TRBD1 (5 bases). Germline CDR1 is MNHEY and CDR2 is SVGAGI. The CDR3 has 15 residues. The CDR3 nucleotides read TGTGCCAGCAGTGACTCGTTCGGGGGATGGCAGCCCCAGCATTTT. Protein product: CASSDSFGGWQPQHF.